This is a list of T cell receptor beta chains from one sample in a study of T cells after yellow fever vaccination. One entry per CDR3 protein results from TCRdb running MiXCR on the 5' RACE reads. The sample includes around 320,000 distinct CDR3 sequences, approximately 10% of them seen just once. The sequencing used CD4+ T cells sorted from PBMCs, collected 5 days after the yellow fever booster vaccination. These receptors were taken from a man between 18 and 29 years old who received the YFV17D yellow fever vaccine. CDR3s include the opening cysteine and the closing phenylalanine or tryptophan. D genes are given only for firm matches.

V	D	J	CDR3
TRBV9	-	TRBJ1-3	CASSVGHSGNTIYF
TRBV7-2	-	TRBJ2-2	CASSLQGQNTGELFF
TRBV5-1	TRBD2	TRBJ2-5	CASSISGGAQETQYF
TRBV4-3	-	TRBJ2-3	CASSQDHSSYQKYTDTQYF
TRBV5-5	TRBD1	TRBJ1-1	CASSFTGGNTEAFF
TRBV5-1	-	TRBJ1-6	CASSLSAVNNSPLHF
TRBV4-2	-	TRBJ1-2	CASSQVRVNYGYTF
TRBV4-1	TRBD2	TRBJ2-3	CASSQSGGASDTQYF
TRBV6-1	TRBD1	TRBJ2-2	CASSPRPGQVAGELFF
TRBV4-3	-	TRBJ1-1	CASSQLSNTEAFF
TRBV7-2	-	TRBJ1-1	CASSSTQVKAFF
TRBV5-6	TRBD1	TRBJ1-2	CASSPGQRGPGYTF
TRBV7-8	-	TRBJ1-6	CASSPGDSPLHF
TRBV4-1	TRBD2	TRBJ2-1	CASSQPRAGGPQVF
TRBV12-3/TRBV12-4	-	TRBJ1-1	CASSLYSEAFF
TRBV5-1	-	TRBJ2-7	CASSLSGAYEQYF
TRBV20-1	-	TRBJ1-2	CSVYESTNYGYTF
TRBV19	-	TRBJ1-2	CASSISTGYGYTF
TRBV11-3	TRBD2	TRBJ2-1	CASSLVGTSDYNEQFF
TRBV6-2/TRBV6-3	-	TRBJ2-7	CASLSDRSSYEQYF
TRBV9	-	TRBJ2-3	CASRGRTNTDTQYF
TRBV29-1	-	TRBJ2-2	CSVETNANTGELFF
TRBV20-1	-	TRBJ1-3	CSARETVQGNTIYF
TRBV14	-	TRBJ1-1	CASSPRPGNTEAFF
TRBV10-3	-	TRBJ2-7	CAISVTGYSYEQYF
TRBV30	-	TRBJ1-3	CAWGLTGNTIYF
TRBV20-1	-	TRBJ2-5	CSAIPWGGTETQYF
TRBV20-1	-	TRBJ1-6	CSAPEQGNSPLHF
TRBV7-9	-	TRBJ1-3	CASSPQASSGNTIYF
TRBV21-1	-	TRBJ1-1	CASSKRNDRESRQYTEAFF
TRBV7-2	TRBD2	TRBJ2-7	CASSSGTSRVEQYF
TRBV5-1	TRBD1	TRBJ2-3	CASSRGQGPGTDTQYF
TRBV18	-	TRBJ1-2	CASSPDVGGPYGYTF
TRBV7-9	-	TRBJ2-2	CASSIRSGELFF
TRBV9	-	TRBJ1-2	CASSVAGAGYTF
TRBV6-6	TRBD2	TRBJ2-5	CASRSTRKLAGEKQETQYF
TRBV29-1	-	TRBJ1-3	CSVEDRGSGNTIYF
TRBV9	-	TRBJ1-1	CASSGGLYSTEAFF
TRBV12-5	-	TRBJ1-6	CASGLVLKSAGSRSSPLHF
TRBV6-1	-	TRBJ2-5	CASSEALKTQYF
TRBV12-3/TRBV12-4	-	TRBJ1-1	CASSLGTPGNTEAFF
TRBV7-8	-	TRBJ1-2	CASSRDLGNYGYTF
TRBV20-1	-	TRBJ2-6	CSARDLRYSGANVLTF
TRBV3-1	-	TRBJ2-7	CASSQDRGYEQYF
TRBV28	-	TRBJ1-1	CASSSRPGRAFF
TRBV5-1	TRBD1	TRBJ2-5	CASSKGQQETQYF
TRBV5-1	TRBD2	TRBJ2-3	CASSPGLAAITDTQYF
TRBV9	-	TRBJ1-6	CASSVDWGNSPLHF
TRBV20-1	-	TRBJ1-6	CSASLGAEGPLHF
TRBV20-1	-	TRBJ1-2	CSARFMGANYGYTF
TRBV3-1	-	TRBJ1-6	CASSQGANSPLHF
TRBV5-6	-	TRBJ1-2	CASSSTGSGGYTF
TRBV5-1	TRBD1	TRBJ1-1	CASTHRTGSITEAFF
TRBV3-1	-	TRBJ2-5	CASSQDGSQETQYF
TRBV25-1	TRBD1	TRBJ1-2	CASSGGTAYGYTF
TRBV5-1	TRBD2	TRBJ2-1	CASSFSSGGSYNEQFF
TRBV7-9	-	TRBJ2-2	CASSEWVKLNTGELFF
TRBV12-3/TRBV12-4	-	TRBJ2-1	CASSSWGDEQFF